This TCR beta chain emerged from a study of T cell responses to AZD1222 COVID-19 vaccine. The study's findings and limits: Reports say nearly half of spike-specific TCRs go after unmutated variant regions. Spike regions recognized by vaccine-associated CD4 TCRs spanned the protein, led by 160-218 and 743-854.

This clone was counted between two and nine times. Its antigen remains unknown. Sequenced by immunoSEQ multiplex PCR; TCRdb stores in-frame clones only, minus some. The sample has 150,000 to 200,000 clones, around nine tenths seen once. This CDR3 comprises 16 residues. V shed 5 bases and J 7 bases; nucleotides not matched to a gene: 14. Germline values: CDR1 MNHEY, CDR2 SVGEGT. Pooled samples include second doses given at about 4 or 12 weeks. The clonotype comes from an adult who received the AZD1222 COVID-19 vaccine. The starting material was peripheral blood, obtained 28 days after the second AZD1222 dose. V usage is TRBV6-2 or TRBV6-3 and J usage is TRBJ1-2, with 9 bases fitting TRBD1. The CDR3 coding sequence is TGTGCCAGCAGTAAGCTCGCTTTACAGGGGGCGGCTGGCTACACCTTC. Its translation is CASSKLALQGAAGYTF.